These 23 T cell receptor beta chains came from one sample sequenced in a study of chemoradiotherapy in HPV16-positive cancers. Produced via immunoSEQ multiplex PCR; TCRdb's table is partial and in-frame only. In the table there are tens of thousands of clones, more than 90% of which are singletons. The material was blood, obtained from a patient who underwent chemoradiotherapy. The receptors derive from a human donor with HPV-associated anogenital cancer.

The sample holds one count of this clone. The J gene is TRBJ1-5, the V gene TRBV6-1; a weak D match, TRBD1 (5 bases). CDR1 is MNHNS and CDR2 is SASEGT in the germline V gene. Trimming took 1 base from V and 6 from J, leaving 22 bases between them. The CDR3 runs to 18 residues. CDR3: CASSEDGHIFFNGQPQHF. In nucleotides, the CDR3 is TGTGCCAGCAGTGAAGACGGACATATTTTCTTTAATGGTCAGCCCCAGCATTTT.

The rearrangement joins TRBV5-4 to TRBJ2-1, with D perhaps given as TRBD1 or TRBD2 (6 bases each). This CDR3 comprises 17 residues. Germline CDR1 and CDR2: SGHNT and YYREEE (reference sequence). Trimming removed 5 bases from V and 3 bases from J, with 21 bases in between. CDR3 DNA: TGTGCCAGCAGGTCCTACGGGACACCGGGACTCTACAATGAGCAGTTCTTC. This gives the protein CASRSYGTPGLYNEQFF.

V and J are TRBV6-5 and TRBJ1-5; a possible D gene is TRBD1 (5 bases). Germline CDR1 is MNHEY and CDR2 is SVGAGI. Deletions cut 2 bases from V and 4 bases from J, with 9 bases between. This CDR3 region has 14 residues. As DNA, the CDR3 is TGTGCCAGCAGTTACGGGGCAGAAAATCAGCCCCAGCATTTT. It yields the protein CASSYGAENQPQHF.

The chain uses TRBV11-2 and TRBJ1-2; possibly TRBD1 for D (5 bases). The CDR3 consists of 14 residues. The V gene's germline CDR1 is SGHAT and CDR2 FQNNGV. Deletions cut 1 base from V and 4 bases from J, with 10 bases between. The CDR3 DNA is TGTGCCAGCAGCTTAGGGACGGGGACCTATGGCTACACCTTC. Its protein product is CASSLGTGTYGYTF.

CDR3 in amino acids: CASSPNPRGVAKNIQYF. CDR3 sequence (DNA): TGTGCCAGCTCACCAAATCCGCGGGGGGTAGCCAAAAACATTCAGTACTTC. The V call is TRBV18, the J call TRBJ2-4, with 8 bases lining up with TRBD2. Germline V CDR1 and CDR2: KGHSH, LQKENI. J lost 0 bases, V lost 2 bases, and 6 bases had no gene match. There are 17 residues in the CDR3.

The genes are TRBV30 and TRBJ2-7, with 14 bases lining up with TRBD2. J lost 3 bases, V lost 5 bases, and 3 bases had no gene match. Per the germline V gene, CDR1 is GTSNPN and CDR2 is SVGIG (reference sequence). The CDR3 spans 14 residues. Written as DNA, the CDR3 is TGTGCCTGGTCCGGGACTAGCGGGAGCTACGAGCAGTACTTC. This translates into CAWSGTSGSYEQYF.

The gene calls are TRBV7-9 and TRBJ2-2, with TRBD1 matching over 9 bases. CDR1 is SEHNR and CDR2 is FQNEAQ in the germline V gene (reference sequence). The CDR3 loop spans 16 amino acids. V was pared by 5 bases and J by 2 bases, with 6 bases of the junction left unmatched. The CDR3 region has the DNA TGTGCCAGCAGCGCGCCGGGACAGGGAAACACCGGGGAGCTGTTTTTT. Translating it yields CASSAPGQGNTGELFF.

This rearrangement joins TRBV9 to TRBJ1-5; the D gene is possibly TRBD1 (5 bases). The CDR3 extends over 16 amino acids. Germline assignment: CDR1 SGDLS and CDR2 YYNGEE. The germline V and J ends were trimmed by 0 bases and 3 bases, with 13 bases remaining between them. In DNA form, the CDR3 reads TGTGCCAGCAGCGTAGGTTCCGACAGCGCCAATCAGCCCCAGCATTTT. Its protein product is CASSVGSDSANQPQHF.

The gene calls are TRBV5-4 and TRBJ2-5; D call uncertain. This CDR3 region has 11 residues. V gave up 4 bases and J gave up 4 bases, with 5 bases separating them. Germline V gives CDR1 SGHNT, CDR2 YYREEE (reference sequence). The DNA for the CDR3 is TGTGCCAGCAGCATAGGAGAGACCCAGTACTTC. Protein sequence: CASSIGETQYF.

The chain couples TRBV28 to TRBJ1-2; unclear D gene. This CDR3 is built from 13 residues. Trimming removed 3 bases from V and 4 bases from J, with 9 bases in between. Germline V gives CDR1 MDHEN, CDR2 SYDVKM. CDR3 in amino acids: CASSLEDRYGYTF. The DNA for the CDR3 is TGTGCCAGCAGTTTGGAGGACCGCTATGGCTACACCTTC.

V and J are TRBV5-3 and TRBJ2-2; 8 nucleotides align to TRBD2. TRBV5-3 is an ORF for which the function is uncertain. The CDR3 is 20 amino acids. The V segment lost 4 bases and the J segment 1 base; nucleotides outside the gene matches: 18. In nucleotides, the CDR3 is TGTGCCAGAAGCCGACGGGGGGGAGCGGGAGCTTCTAGGAACACCGGGGAGCTGTTTTTT. This sequence encodes CARSRRGGAGASRNTGELFF.

The chain uses TRBV28 and TRBJ2-1; D unresolved. Deletions cut 5 bases from V and 9 bases from J, with 8 bases between. The germline gives CDR1 MDHEN, CDR2 SYDVKM. CDR3 length: 11 amino acids. CDR3 loop: CASSPRSEQFF. CDR3 sequence (DNA): TGTGCCAGCAGTCCTCGTTCTGAGCAGTTCTTC.

The chain uses TRBV6-1 and TRBJ1-5; 9 bases line up with TRBD1. Per the germline V gene, CDR1 is MNHNS and CDR2 is SASEGT. The CDR3 runs to 16 residues. With 3 bases clipped from V and 0 bases from J, the junction kept 3 bases outside the gene matches. This CDR3 is CASSDRDRDSNQPQHF. DNA for the CDR3: TGTGCCAGCAGTGACAGGGACAGGGATAGCAATCAGCCCCAGCATTTT.

This chain uses TRBV5-1 with TRBJ1-1; 8 bases fit TRBD1. CDR3 size: 17 residues. V was pared by 3 bases and J by 5 bases, with 15 bases of the junction left unmatched. Per the germline V gene, CDR1 is SGHRS and CDR2 is YFSETQ. Here the CDR3 DNA reads TGCGCCAGCAGCTATCTACCGGACAGGGAACTTTCGACTGAAGCTTTCTTT. Protein: CASSYLPDRELSTEAFF.

J is TRBJ1-4 and V is TRBV4-3; D perhaps matches TRBD1 (6 bases). V gave up 0 bases and J gave up 10 bases, with 18 bases separating them. Germline V gene lookup returns CDR1 LGHNA and CDR2 YSLEER. The CDR3 contains 16 residues. The CDR3: CASSQDHQGRRGKLFF. As DNA, the CDR3 is TGCGCCAGCAGCCAAGATCATCAGGGGCGGCGGGGAAAACTGTTTTTT.

The CDR3 loop reads CASSLIGSSSYEQYF. The CDR3, as DNA: TGTGCCAGCAGCTTGATCGGCAGTAGCTCCTACGAGCAGTACTTC. This chain uses TRBV5-6 with TRBJ2-5; no firm D call. The J call may be incorrect, as the DNA end agrees better with TRBJ2-7. This CDR3 is 15 amino acids long. Germline CDR1 and CDR2: SGHDT and YYEEEE.

This chain links TRBV9 with TRBJ2-2; 7 bases are shared with TRBD1. The CDR3 covers 14 residues. Germline assignment: CDR1 SGDLS and CDR2 YYNGEE. The ends lost 3 bases at V and 7 bases at J; junction bases unmatched: 6. The CDR3 is CASSAYRGVGELFF. The CDR3 nucleotides read TGTGCCAGCAGCGCGTACAGGGGTGTCGGGGAGCTGTTTTTT.

The genes are TRBV7-9 and TRBJ2-2; D is uncertain. V was pared by 5 bases and J by 0 bases, with 13 bases between. The CDR3 runs to 16 residues. Germline V gene lookup returns CDR1 SEHNR and CDR2 FQNEAQ (reference sequence). The CDR3 reads CASSGPNLANTGELFF. The DNA of the CDR3 is TGTGCCAGCAGCGGCCCCAATTTAGCGAACACCGGGGAGCTGTTTTTT.

This clone was seen just once. This rearrangement joins TRBV28 to TRBJ2-4, with D perhaps matching TRBD1 or TRBD2 (5 bases each). Germline V gives CDR1 MDHEN, CDR2 SYDVKM. The CDR3 length is 16 residues. V was clipped by 2 bases and J by 0 bases, with 11 bases between them. The CDR3 DNA sequence: TGTGCCAGCAGTTTAATGGGGGAGCTAGCCAAAAACATTCAGTACTTC. Translated: CASSLMGELAKNIQYF.

This chain connects TRBV12-5 to TRBJ1-5; D possibly corresponds to TRBD1 (5 bases). The CDR3 is made up of 14 amino acids. The V end lost 7 bases, the J end lost 4 bases, and 14 bases lay between the germline ends. The germline CDR1 and CDR2 sequences are LGHNT and FRNRAP. The CDR3: CASALDSINQPQHF. The CDR3 DNA reads TGTGCTAGTGCCCTTGACAGCATTAATCAGCCCCAGCATTTT.

This chain links TRBV2 with TRBJ1-1, with D perhaps matching TRBD1 (6 bases). The V gene lost 8 bases and the J gene lost 1 base, with 11 bases spanning the gap. CDR1 is SNHLY and CDR2 is FYNNEI in the germline V gene. The CDR3 spans 13 residues. CDR3 protein: CASAGHSNTEAFF. In DNA form, the CDR3 reads TGTGCCAGCGCGGGACATTCGAACACTGAAGCTTTCTTT.

The CDR3 coding sequence is TGTGCCAGCAGAGGGGTAGGACAGCCCCAGCATTTT. Translating gives CASRGVGQPQHF. This chain joins TRBV2 and TRBJ1-5, with D possibly TRBD1 on 5 matching bases. V lost 6 bases to trimming and J lost 7 bases, with 10 bases between them. The CDR3 is 12 residues long. Germline V CDR1 and CDR2: SNHLY, FYNNEI.

V is TRBV5-4 and J is TRBJ2-5, with 8 bases fitting TRBD2. Germline V gene data show CDR1 as SGHNT and CDR2 as YYREEE (reference sequence). The ends lost 1 base at V and 3 bases at J; junction bases unmatched: 8. The CDR3 runs to 16 residues. The CDR3 DNA sequence: TGTGCCAGCAGCTTGACGTCGGGAGGGGGGGAAGAGACCCAGTACTTC. Encoded protein: CASSLTSGGGEETQYF.